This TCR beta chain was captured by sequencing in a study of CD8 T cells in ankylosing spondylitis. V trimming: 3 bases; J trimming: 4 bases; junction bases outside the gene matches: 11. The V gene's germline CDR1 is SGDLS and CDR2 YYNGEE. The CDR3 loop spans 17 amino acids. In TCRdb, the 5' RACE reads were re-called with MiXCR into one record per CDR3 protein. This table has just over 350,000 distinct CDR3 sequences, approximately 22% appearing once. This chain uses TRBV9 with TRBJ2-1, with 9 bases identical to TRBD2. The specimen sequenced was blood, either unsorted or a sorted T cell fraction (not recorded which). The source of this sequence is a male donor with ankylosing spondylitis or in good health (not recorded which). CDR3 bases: TGTGCCAGCAGCGCCGACTCAGGAGCGGGGGGTTACAATGAGCAGTTCTTC. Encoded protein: CASSADSGAGGYNEQFF.